Below, 30 T cell receptor beta chains from the same sample are listed, as sequenced in a study of T cells in Graves' hyperthyroidism and ophthalmopathy. RNA transcripts yielded amplified TCR beta CDR3 regions. During a first-round RT-PCR of the TCR CDR3, the HTBI primer set was used. One entry per CDR3 protein results from TCRdb running MiXCR on the multiplex PCR reads. This sample has hundreds of thousands of distinct CDR3 sequences, with around 14% found just once. The sample consisted of blood. These receptors all stem from a woman under 30 with Graves' hyperthyroidism.

This clonotype was seen at least ten times. This chain uses TRBV6-1 with TRBJ2-5, with TRBD2 matching 7 bases. J lost 3 bases, V lost 8 bases, and 9 bases had no gene match. CDR1 and CDR2 (germline): MNHNS, SASEGT. This CDR3 spans 14 amino acids. Here the CDR3 DNA reads TGTGCCAGCGCCAATGGGGGGGGGGAAGAGACCCAGTACTTC. Residues: CASANGGGEETQYF.

In its sample, this clonotype was seen many times. V gene TRBV6-1 combines with J gene TRBJ1-3, with unresolved D. The CDR3 sequence is 11 residues long. Germline CDR1 reads MNHNS; CDR2 reads SASEGT. As DNA, the CDR3 is TGTGCACTGAGCTCTGGAAACACCATATATTTT. Its protein product is CALSSGNTIYF.

The chain recombines TRBV5-8 with TRBJ1-5; maybe TRBD1 (5 bases). The germline V and J ends were trimmed by 5 bases and 0 bases, with 12 bases remaining between them. The CDR3 totals 15 residues. Per the germline V gene, CDR1 is SGHTS and CDR2 is YDEGEE. DNA for the CDR3: TGTGCCAGCAGACCAAAAAGGGGTAGCAATCAGCCCCAGCATTTT. It is translated as CASRPKRGSNQPQHF.

Only a few counts were recorded for this clonotype. The CDR3 is CASSLRGQGDNEQYF. The CDR3 DNA reads as TGTGCCAGCAGCTTGCGCGGACAGGGGGATAATGAGCAGTACTTC. This sequence joins TRBV5-5 and TRBJ2-1; 10 nucleotides line up with TRBD1. The J call may be in error: the DNA end matches TRBJ2-7 better. The CDR3 spans 15 residues. CDR1 and CDR2 (germline): SGHKS, YYEKEE (reference sequence).

This clonotype came up many times. V gene TRBV7-6 combines with J gene TRBJ2-5, with 9 bases identical to TRBD2. This CDR3 contains 16 residues. V shed 8 bases, J shed 6 bases, and the junction held 16 bases outside the gene matches. The V gene's germline CDR1 is SGHVS and CDR2 FNYEAQ. The CDR3 here is CASSRGELAGSKTQYF. CDR3 sequence (DNA): TGTGCCAGCTCTAGGGGTGAGCTAGCGGGGTCGAAGACCCAGTACTTC. Together with reference TRBV7-6 and TRBJ2-5, the CDR3 gives the full variable domain: GAGVSQSPRYKVTKRGQDVALRCDPISGHVSLYWYRQALGQGPEFLTYFNYEAQQDKSGLPNDRFSAERPEGSISTLTIQRTEQRDSAMYRCASSRGELAGSKTQYFGPGTRLLVL.

About this clonotype itself: Being one base from a much bigger clone, this may be a read error. J is TRBJ1-5 and V is TRBV28; D perhaps matches TRBD1 (5 bases). The CDR3 is 14 residues long. The germline gives CDR1 MDHEN, CDR2 SYDVKM. V lost 11 bases, J lost 6 bases, and 20 bases lay in between. Here the CDR3 reads CACNREQGAQPQHF. The CDR3 coding sequence is TGTGCCTGCAATCGGGAGCAGGGTGCTCAGCCCCAGCATTTT.

In its sample, this clonotype was seen many times. J is TRBJ1-6 and V is TRBV27; D ambiguous. V was cut by 2 bases and J by 2 bases, with 13 bases left in between. Germline CDR1 is MNHEY and CDR2 is SMNVEV (reference sequence). The CDR3 is 17 residues long. This CDR3 reads CASSLGESETYNSPLHF. In nucleotides, the CDR3 is TGTGCCAGCAGTTTAGGGGAATCAGAGACCTATAATTCACCCCTCCACTTT.

This clonotype has a count of ten or more. The chain carries TRBV18 and TRBJ2-7, with 8 positions matching TRBD1. The length of the CDR3 is 16 residues. Trimming removed 1 base from V and 5 bases from J; junction bases left unmatched: 10. Germline V lookup: CDR1 KGHSH, CDR2 LQKENI. Here the CDR3 DNA reads TGTGCCAGCTCACCACAGCCGCCGACAGGGGTCCACGAGCAGTACTTC. Its protein product is CASSPQPPTGVHEQYF.

The rearrangement uses TRBV20-1 and TRBJ1-6; a weak D match, TRBD1 (5 bases). This CDR3 has 16 amino acids. CDR1 and CDR2 (germline): DFQATT, SNEGSKA (reference sequence). The germline V and J ends were trimmed by 3 bases and 2 bases, with 14 bases remaining between them. CDR3 region: CSARGGGKAYNSPLHF. The DNA of the CDR3 is TGCAGTGCTAGGGGGGGGGGGAAGGCCTATAATTCACCCCTCCACTTT.

CDR3 nucleotides: TGTGCCAGCAGCGCCGGACTAGCGGGGGGGCCGAGCTACGAGCAGTACTTC. It specifies CASSAGLAGGPSYEQYF. This chain uses TRBV12-3 or TRBV12-4 with TRBJ2-7; 15 bases fit TRBD2. After removal of 6 bases from V and 3 bases from J, the junction contained 9 bases not matched to a gene. This CDR3 comprises 17 residues.

The chain has TRBV19 and TRBJ1-3; D gene uncertain. Germline V gene data show CDR1 as LNHDA and CDR2 as SQIVND (reference sequence). The CDR3 has 12 residues. The V end lost 4 bases, the J end lost 7 bases, and 8 bases lay between the germline ends. The CDR3 DNA sequence: TGTGCCAGTAGTAACCTAGGGAACACCATATATTTT. Its translation is CASSNLGNTIYF.

This clonotype was counted many times. V is TRBV19 and J is TRBJ2-3; 8 nucleotides match TRBD2. V shed 0 bases, J shed 2 bases, and the junction held 4 bases outside the gene matches. From germline, CDR1 is LNHDA and CDR2 SQIVND (reference sequence). The CDR3 covers 16 residues. The CDR3 reads CASSIDSGRVTDTQYF. The CDR3, as DNA: TGTGCCAGTAGTATAGATTCCGGGAGGGTCACAGATACGCAGTATTTT.

This clonotype was counted at least ten times. The chain uses TRBV2 and TRBJ2-1; 9 bases match TRBD2. Trimming removed 11 bases from V and 4 bases from J; junction bases left unmatched: 12. The CDR3 loop spans 15 amino acids. Germline-derived CDR1 and CDR2 are SNHLY and FYNNEI. CDR3 sequence (DNA): TGTGCCTCCAGGGCCCAGCGGGGGGATTACAATGAGCAGTTCTTC. Translating it yields CASRAQRGDYNEQFF.

This rearrangement joins TRBV2 to TRBJ2-4; 8 bases match TRBD2. Germline V gene sequence: CDR1 SNHLY, CDR2 FYNNEI. The CDR3 sequence is 15 residues long. V lost 6 bases and J lost 8; bases outside the gene matches: 12. CDR3 in amino acids: CASRSSSGSAHIQYF. The CDR3 nucleotides read TGTGCCAGCAGGTCCTCAAGCGGGAGTGCGCACATTCAGTACTTC.

This clonotype has at least ten counts. This chain links TRBV2 with TRBJ2-7; TRBD1 is a possible D gene (5 bases). Germline-derived CDR1 and CDR2 are SNHLY and FYNNEI. Deletions cut 2 bases from V and 7 bases from J, with 12 bases between. CDR3 length equals 13 residues. This CDR3 is CASSEQGAGEQYF. CDR3 coding DNA: TGTGCCAGCAGTGAACAAGGGGCTGGGGAGCAGTACTTC.

This chain connects TRBV6-5 to TRBJ1-1; 9 nucleotides line up with TRBD1. The CDR3 totals 14 residues. The junction had 7 bases not matched to a gene; V was cut back by 4 bases and J by 7 bases. Germline values: CDR1 MNHEY, CDR2 SVGAGI. DNA for the CDR3: TGTGCCAGCAGTTCTCGGACAGGGGTCGGTGAAGCTTTCTTT. This sequence encodes CASSSRTGVGEAFF.

CDR3 sequence reads: CASSTFSGPHGADTQHF. The CDR3 coding sequence is TGTGCCAGCAGTACCTTTAGCGGGCCCCACGGGGCAGATACGCAGCATTTT. This chain joins TRBV28 and TRBJ2-3; weak D call: TRBD1 (5 bases). The tail of the sequence fits TRBJ1-5 better, so the J call may be wrong. The CDR3 is made up of 17 amino acids. CDR1 MDHEN and CDR2 SYDVKM come from the germline V gene.

A word on this clonotype: An end of the junction differs from the germline gene, which may be a read error. V gene TRBV6-4 combines with J gene TRBJ1-6; no firm D call. The CDR3 covers 16 residues. Germline V gene data show CDR1 as MRHNA and CDR2 as SNTAGT. The DNA of the CDR3 is TGTGCCAGCAGTCAGACCGTTCCCGGAGATAAGTCACCCCTCCACTTT. Encoded protein: CASSQTVPGDKSPLHF.

This clonotype was observed a handful of times. This may be a read error: a much more frequent sequence differs by one nucleotide. This chain joins TRBV7-8 and TRBJ1-2; the D gene is possibly TRBD1 (6 bases). Per germline, CDR1 SGHVS and CDR2 FQNEAQ. The CDR3 length is 16 residues. The DNA of the CDR3 is TGTGCCAGCAGCCTAGCGACAGGCATCCCAAGGGGCGGCTACACCTTC. Its translation: CASSLATGIPRGGYTF.

This clonotype appeared a few times. CDR3 nucleotide sequence: TGTGCCAGCAGTCCAATCTCAACAGGGAAAGGTGACTATGGCTACACCTTC. It encodes CASSPISTGKGDYGYTF. This sequence joins TRBV28 and TRBJ1-2; weak D call: TRBD1 (6 bases). The germline V gene encodes CDR1 MDHEN and CDR2 SYDVKM. CDR3 length: 17 residues. V gave up 5 bases and J gave up 3 bases, with 22 bases separating them.

Here the CDR3 DNA reads TGTGCCAGCAGGGGACTAGCGGGAGTTAGGAATGAGCAGTTCTTC. Translating it yields CASRGLAGVRNEQFF. J is TRBJ2-1 and V is TRBV2; 14 bases map to TRBD2. The CDR3 contains 15 residues. The V gene's germline CDR1 is SNHLY and CDR2 FYNNEI. The junction had 5 bases not matched to a gene; V was cut back by 6 bases and J by 7 bases.

This clonotype was seen many times. The chain is built from TRBV7-8 and TRBJ2-7, with D possibly matching TRBD2 (5 bases). CDR1 and CDR2 (germline): SGHVS, FQNEAQ. The germline V and J ends were trimmed by 6 bases and 6 bases, with 18 bases remaining between them. The length of the CDR3 is 14 residues. CDR3 in DNA: TGTGCCAGCAGTCGTGGACTCGGTAGGAGCGAGCAGTACTTC. This sequence encodes CASSRGLGRSEQYF.

There are many counts of this clonotype. This chain uses TRBV9 with TRBJ2-5; TRBD1 is a possible D gene (5 bases). This CDR3 is 15 amino acids long. Trimming pared 2 bases from V and 2 bases from J, leaving 13 bases between. Germline V gene lookup returns CDR1 SGDLS and CDR2 YYNGEE. CDR3 nucleotide sequence: TGTGCCAGCAGCGTCCGAACAGGCCCACAAGAGACCCAGTACTTC. Protein product: CASSVRTGPQETQYF.

The chain recombines TRBV10-2 with TRBJ2-1; 8 bases fit TRBD2. The CDR3 has 15 amino acids. After removal of 6 bases from V and 3 bases from J, the junction contained 7 bases not matched to a gene. The germline V gene has CDR1 WSHSY and CDR2 SAAADI. CDR3 coding DNA: TGCGCCAGCAGACCCGGGGGGGCCGGCTACAATGAGCAGTTCTTC. Translation gives CASRPGGAGYNEQFF.

This clonotype was observed many times. J is TRBJ2-7 and V is TRBV27; D may correspond to TRBD1 or TRBD2 (5 bases each). Trimming took 4 bases from V and 3 from J, leaving 19 bases between them. Germline V lookup: CDR1 MNHEY, CDR2 SMNVEV (reference sequence). This CDR3 has 16 residues. DNA for the CDR3: TGTGCCAGCAGTTCTCCCCTCCGGGACGGAAACTACGAGCAGTACTTC. Its protein is CASSSPLRDGNYEQYF.

This clonotype has at least ten counts. A read error may account for a junction end that differs from germline. The genes are TRBV12-3 or TRBV12-4 and TRBJ2-5; TRBD1 aligns across 11 bases. The CDR3 consists of 15 residues. Here the CDR3 DNA reads TGTGCCAGCAGCTTAGGACAGGGGGCAATCGGGACCCAGTACTTC. This encodes CASSLGQGAIGTQYF.

There are many counts of this clonotype. The chain has TRBV2 and TRBJ2-7, with a possible D match to TRBD1 (5 bases). The CDR3 extends over 12 amino acids. CDR1 and CDR2 from the germline V gene are SNHLY and FYNNEI. Trimming left V 5 bases short and J 6 bases short, with 11 bases between. CDR3: CASSYQGSEQYF. The CDR3 DNA sequence: TGTGCCAGCAGTTATCAGGGCTCCGAGCAGTACTTC.

Many counts were recorded for this clonotype. V usage is TRBV12-3 or TRBV12-4 and J usage is TRBJ1-6; D uncertain. CDR3 length: 12 residues. V lost 4 bases to trimming and J lost 9 bases, with 7 bases between them. This CDR3 is CASSSPSSPLHF. The CDR3 bases are TGTGCCAGCAGTTCTCCTTCTTCACCCCTCCACTTT.

Regarding this clonotype: Just one base apart from a much larger clone, this may be a read error. The conserved closing phenylalanine or tryptophan is absent in this CDR3, likely reflecting a read error. This chain connects TRBV2 to TRBJ2-7, with D tentatively TRBD1 or TRBD2 (5 bases each). The CDR3 consists of 13 residues. Deletions cut 7 bases from V and 0 bases from J, with 10 bases between. Germline CDR1 reads SNHLY; CDR2 reads FYNNEI. The CDR3 loop is CASTPGSSYEQYL. The CDR3, as DNA: TGTGCCAGCACTCCAGGGAGCTCCTACGAGCAGTACCTC.

This chain's CDR3 is CAISESGDPYGYTF. CDR3 nucleotides: TGTGCCATCAGTGAGTCAGGGGACCCTTATGGCTACACCTTC. The chain recombines TRBV10-3 with TRBJ1-2; TRBD1 is a possible D gene (5 bases). Germline V lookup: CDR1 ENHRY, CDR2 SYGVKD. The V gene lost 0 bases and the J gene lost 5 bases, with 10 bases spanning the gap. The CDR3 length is 14 residues.